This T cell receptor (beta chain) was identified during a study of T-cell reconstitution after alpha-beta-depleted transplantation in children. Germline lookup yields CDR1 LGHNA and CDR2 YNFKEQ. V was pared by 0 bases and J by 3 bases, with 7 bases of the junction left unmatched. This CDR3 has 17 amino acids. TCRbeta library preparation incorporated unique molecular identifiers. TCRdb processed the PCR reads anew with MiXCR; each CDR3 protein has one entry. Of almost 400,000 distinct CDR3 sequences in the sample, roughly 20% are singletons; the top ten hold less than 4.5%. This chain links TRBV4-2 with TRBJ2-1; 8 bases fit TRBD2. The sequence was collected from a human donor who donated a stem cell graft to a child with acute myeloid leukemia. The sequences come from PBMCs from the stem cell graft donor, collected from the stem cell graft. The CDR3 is CASSQDRTSGNYNEQFF. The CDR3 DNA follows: TGTGCCAGCAGCCAAGACCGAACTAGCGGAAACTACAATGAGCAGTTCTTC.